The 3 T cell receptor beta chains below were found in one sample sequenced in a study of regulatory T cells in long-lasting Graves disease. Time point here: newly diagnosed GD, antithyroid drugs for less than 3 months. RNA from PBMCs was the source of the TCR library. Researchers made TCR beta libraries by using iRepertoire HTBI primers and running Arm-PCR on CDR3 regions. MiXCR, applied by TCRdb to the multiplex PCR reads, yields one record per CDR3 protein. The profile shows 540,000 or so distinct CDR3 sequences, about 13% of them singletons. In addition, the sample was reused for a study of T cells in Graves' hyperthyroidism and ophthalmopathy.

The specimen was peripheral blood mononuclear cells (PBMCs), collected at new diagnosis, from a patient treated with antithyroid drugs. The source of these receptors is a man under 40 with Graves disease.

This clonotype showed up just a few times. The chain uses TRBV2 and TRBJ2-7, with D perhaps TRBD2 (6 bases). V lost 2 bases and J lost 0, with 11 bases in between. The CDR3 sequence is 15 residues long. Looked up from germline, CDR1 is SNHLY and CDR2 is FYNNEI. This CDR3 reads CASSEIGLLSYEQYF. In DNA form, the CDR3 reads TGTGCCAGCAGTGAAATCGGACTACTCTCCTACGAGCAGTACTTC.

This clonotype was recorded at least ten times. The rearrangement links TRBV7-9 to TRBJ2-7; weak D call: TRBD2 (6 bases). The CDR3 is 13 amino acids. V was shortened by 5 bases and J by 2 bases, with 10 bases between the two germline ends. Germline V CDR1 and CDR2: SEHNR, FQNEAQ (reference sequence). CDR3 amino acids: CASSPSATYEQYF. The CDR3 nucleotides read TGTGCCAGCAGCCCTAGCGCTACCTACGAGCAGTACTTC.

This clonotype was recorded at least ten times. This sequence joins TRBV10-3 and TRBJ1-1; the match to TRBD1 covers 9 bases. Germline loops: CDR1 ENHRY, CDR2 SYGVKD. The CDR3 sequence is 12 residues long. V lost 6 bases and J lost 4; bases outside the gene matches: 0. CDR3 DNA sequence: TGTGCCATCAGACAGGGGGCCACTGAAGCTTTCTTT. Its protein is CAIRQGATEAFF.